Reported below is one TCR beta chain. The antigen this receptor binds is unknown. It has no much larger one-base neighbor in the sample; base qualities were not kept. This specimen belongs to a study of cytomegalovirus exposure and HLA in healthy donors (dated 2017 in TCRdb). General notes on the study: An earlier analysis of several hundred of the donors reported more than 250 Gb of sequence data and 120 million or so unique TCR beta sequences from some 180 million T cells. On average, roughly 200,000 unique TCR beta nucleotide sequences were sequenced per donor among a few hundred genotyped donors of the cohort, with about 19% of those sequences being non-productive. In an earlier analysis of 587 of the donors, high-throughput TCR beta sequencing was used to judge whether each TCR beta V gene segment behaved as functional or pseudogenic. HLA typing covered class I and class II loci at four-digit resolution. Every discovery cohort repertoire had been produced on one sequencing platform. To predict cytomegalovirus infection status, the study brought together high-throughput TCR immunosequencing, statistical association of individual TCRs with disease status, and machine learning. The T cell repertoires of roughly 660 subjects were profiled by immunosequencing and related to cytomegalovirus serostatus. To study patterns of TCR occurrence, a later analysis re-analyzed previously published TCR beta repertoires from 666 donors and added high-resolution HLA genotyping. Donor age, sex, ethnicity and CMV serostatus were compiled together with the repertoire data. An early release that covered several hundred HLA-typed donors contained approximately 300 gigabases of sequencing data and 65 million to 100 million unique TCR sequences. A later genetic analysis took genome-wide SNP genotypes for about three fifths of the 666 donors and used that subset as a discovery cohort. Along with the roughly 700-subject first cohort, a separate validation cohort of 120 different subjects was used. The later analysis used no new phenotypic data to find candidate immune exposures, relying instead on TCR beta sequences and their occurrence across donors. The number of donors typed differed by locus, with roughly 620-630 for A, B, C, DRB1 and DQB1, roughly 520 for DQA1, over 600 for DPA1, and over 400 for DPB1. Because of strong linkage in the cohort, roughly five DR-DQ haplotypes were treated as single units for association and clustering. The study aimed to test whether cataloging public T cell receptors could reveal signatures of past pathogen exposure. Of the 398 genotyped donors, 75% to 85% were placed in the genetic ancestry cluster associated with self-reported Caucasian donors.

General conclusions and limits of the study: According to a later genetic analysis, donors in an Asian-associated ancestry cluster had fewer N-insertions in productive TCRs than the approximately 700-donor mean. The earlier analysis of fewer than 750 of the donors excluded roughly 16 rarely observed V segments, including chromosome 9 orphons, because counts were too low. For the cohort, immune exposure information was limited to CMV serostatus. In the study, 150 to 200 TCR beta chains were listed as associated with cytomegalovirus. In a later analysis, HLA-associated TCR beta chains showed more clonal expansion and lower generation probabilities than non-associated chains that were equally common. Strong co-occurrence of HLA alleles, especially DR and DQ, made assigning TCR associations to individual alleles difficult. Roughly uniform sequencing depth across donors was assumed in presence/absence analyses, although this assumption may not hold. Because some donors lacked HLA typing at each locus, the association tests relied only on the typed subset. A later analysis found that TCR association rates varied across HLA loci, with DRB1 alleles showing the most associated TCRs and HLA-C alleles the fewest. This cohort had only TCR beta chains sequenced, and the lack of alpha or paired-chain data limited which features could be detected. A further reported finding was that TCR beta sequences accurately predicted the HLA-A and HLA-B alleles for most subjects in the first cohort. In an earlier analysis of some 550 of the donors, most TCR beta V segments were observed in productive rearrangements about 87% or about 30% of the time, broadly matching IMGT annotations. The sequencing pipeline was judged likely to have produced a cluster of highly shared sequence variants as a technical artifact. The authors suggested that the approach could potentially be extended to other disease states and immunological phenotypes. Some IMGT-functional V segments, including TRBV6-2 and TRBV6-3, could not be distinguished by the 87-base-pair reads and were therefore excluded. According to a later analysis, most CMV-associated TCR beta chains appeared to be HLA-restricted, and the HLA associations seemed to be driven largely by CMV exposure. Linkage disequilibrium might explain the correlated functional status among segregating V segments, but an unknown experimental factor could not be excluded. In a later analysis, several top co-occurrence clusters were reported to appear linked to parvovirus B19, influenza, CMV and Epstein-Barr virus. Three of the identified cytomegalovirus-associated TCR beta chains were confirmed in vitro to be specific for cytomegalovirus antigens. In both the original and validation cohorts, the classifier was reported to diagnose cytomegalovirus status with high specificity and sensitivity. In a later genetic analysis, a missense DCLRE1C variant was associated with V-gene and J-gene trimming of TCR beta chains, and the association was replicated in an independent cohort. Across donors, most TCR sequences were observed very rarely, whereas some public TCRs were present in many individuals. Specific HLA alleles were associated with over 15,000 TCR beta sequences at a false discovery rate of 0.05 in a later analysis.

CDR1 and CDR2 (SGHRS, YFSETQ) derive from the germline V gene. The CDR3 contains 16 residues, cysteine and phenylalanine counted. Only CDR3 DNA remains: 48 bases, in frame from the first base. Trimming costs V 6 bases and J 2 bases, and their ends lie 17 bases apart. The cohort comprised 666 healthy bone marrow donors. Cohort members were all nominally healthy when sampled, although unrecorded immune exposures were likely present. The donor was CMV seropositive and was included in the group of approximately 300 seropositive cohort members. Every donor gave a peripheral blood sample, and the peripheral blood mononuclear cells from that sample were used for TCR beta sequencing. Genomic DNA extraction from the blood cell samples was performed with the Qiagen DNeasy Blood Extraction Kit. The library came from the immunoSEQ multiplex PCR assay. For the multiplex PCR, a mixture combining 60 forward primers for TCR Vbeta segments and 13 reverse primers for TCR Jbeta segments was used. The CDR3 region of rearranged TCR beta genes was amplified from genomic DNA with a multiplex PCR assay. On the Illumina HiSeq System, the amplified TCR beta libraries were sequenced as 87-base-pair reads. The paper's processing steps were these. A later analysis tallied tens of millions of unique TCR beta chains across the 600 to 700 repertoires, and about 10 million of those chains were shared by two or more donors. Raw reads were error-corrected and collapsed into unique sequences by a nearest-neighbor algorithm in which closely related sequences were merged to remove PCR and sequencing errors. V, D and J gene segments were assigned by aligning CDR3 sequences to IMGT reference sequences. For a sequence to be retained, at least a six-nucleotide match to both a V gene segment and a J gene segment was required. A rearrangement was called productive if the CDR3 had no stop codons and remained in frame with V and J, and every other rearrangement was called non-productive. Following IMGT convention, CDR3 was defined as the stretch from the second conserved V-encoded cysteine to the conserved J-encoded phenylalanine. The earlier analysis of fewer than 700 of the donors excluded sequences that lacked an unambiguous match to a single V gene segment. In an earlier analysis of a few hundred of the donors, V segments were called functional above 56.7% productive rearrangements and were called segregating when the between-donor standard deviation exceeded 5%. A statistical classification framework was developed to diagnose cytomegalovirus status using the catalog of TCR beta chain sequences. In a later analysis, V and J genes were assigned by comparing TCR nucleotide sequences against IMGT/GENE-DB human TR gene sequences. The TCRdist pipeline was used in a later analysis to assign CDR3 sequences and most-parsimonious VDJ recombination scenarios. In a later analysis, every TCR beta chain was defined by the combination of its CDR3 amino acid sequence and its V-gene family, and reads without a unique V-gene family were dropped. In a later analysis, some 600 highly shared, low-generation-probability nucleotide sequences were removed to address suspected cross-contamination and a sequencing artifact. A later analysis calculated a clonal expansion index for each public chain from normalized within-repertoire ranks of inferred template counts. A later analysis computed generation probabilities with a VDJ recombination model fitted to out-of-frame rearrangements, and checked the results against IGoR. In a later analysis, TCR-TCR, TCR-HLA and TCR-CMV co-occurrence was scored with hypergeometric tests, and a repertoire-size bias correction was applied to TCR pairs. To estimate false discovery rates, a later analysis permuted the HLA or CMV assignments 20 times. In a later analysis, co-occurring TCRs were grouped using DBSCAN, with TCRdist sequence similarity added in when clustering inside HLA-allele-positive subsets. Repertoires with fewer than 30,000 or more than 120,000 public chains, plus five repertoires with anomalous nucleotide sharing, were excluded from co-occurrence clustering. Held by TCRdb, this immuneACCESS table contains in-frame sequences only and omits some clones. Under half of the omission traces to an unresolved V gene where checked; the cause of the rest is unknown. V and J calls and clone size are those listed in that table; D and trimming were worked out from the DNA. This sample holds 130,000 to 150,000 clones; roughly 79% were observed only once. Approximately 9.7% of the sample is in the top ten clones.

This TCR was recovered from a woman aged 55-75 years in good health and CMV-seropositive. The sequence joins TRBV5-1 to TRBJ2-2; the best D guess is TRBD2, with 6 bases matching. Material for sequencing was PBMCs. The CDR3: CASTTRHSTNTGELFF. The bases are TGCGCCAGCACGACTAGACACTCAACAAACACCGGGGAGCTGTTTTTT.